This entry concerns a single T cell receptor beta chain. There are 15 residues in the CDR3. The V segment lost 0 bases and the J segment 6 bases; nucleotides outside the gene matches: 5. Germline V gene lookup returns CDR1 SGHDN and CDR2 FVKESK. Measured with immunoSEQ multiplex PCR; TCRdb has only the in-frame clones, and not every one. The repertoire holds 240,000 or so clones, with around nine tenths as singletons. The data are from a study of blood T cell repertoires in COVID-19. Across the study: Donors in the United States, Italy and Spain gave samples during acute or convalescent COVID-19. The analysed material was cDNA or gDNA that came from T cells, B-cell-depleted T cells, or PBMCs.

The clonotype was recovered from a woman in her 40s who had recovered from COVID-19. The sample taken for sequencing was peripheral blood. V is TRBV14 and J is TRBJ2-1, with 7 bases lining up with TRBD2. CDR3 bases: TGTGCCAGCAGCCAAGAAGGGCGGGGGACCAATGAGCAGTTCTTC. It translates to CASSQEGRGTNEQFF.